This entry concerns a single T cell receptor (beta chain). The source of the sample is a study of blood T cell repertoires in COVID-19. In the study overall: The cDNA or gDNA used as material had been derived from T cells, B-cell-depleted T cells, or PBMCs.

Germline V gene data show CDR1 as LNHDA and CDR2 as SQIVND (reference sequence). This CDR3 has 13 residues. The germline V and J ends were trimmed by 4 bases and 3 bases, with 10 bases remaining between them. Per the study methods: Reference gene primers were amplified, and this amplification served to estimate nucleated cell counts. This table comes from immunoSEQ multiplex PCR, and its TCRdb copy is limited to in-frame clones, with some not included. The DNA gave D and trimming, while V, J and clone size come from that table. The repertoire holds 270,000 or so clones, with approximately 90% as singletons.

The chain links TRBV19 to TRBJ2-7, with D possibly TRBD1 on 5 matching bases. Sample: PBMCs or T cells enriched from blood (not recorded which). The source of this sequence is a woman between 35 and 50 years old with acute COVID-19. The CDR3 DNA is TGTGCCAGTAGTACGACAGTAGGCTACGAGCAGTACTTC. Protein: CASSTTVGYEQYF.